The entry below describes one T cell receptor (beta chain). The data stem from a study of shared clonotypes between healthy human individuals. The CDR3 totals 11 residues. With V trimmed by 6 bases and J by 11 bases, 7 bases remained unmatched. Germline V lookup: CDR1 MNHEY, CDR2 SVGAGI. The naive CD8 population came from CD45RO-negative cells selected for CCR7, without terminally differentiated effector memory CD45RA+ cells. Data came from immunoSEQ multiplex PCR; TCRdb stores just in-frame clones and leaves some out. This repertoire shows 650,000 to 800,000 clones, about 92% found once; its top ten account for approximately 24%.

The sequence came from a man in his thirties or forties in good health. V and J are TRBV6-5 and TRBJ2-7; 7 nucleotides line up with TRBD1. The sequenced material came from naive CD8+ T cells sorted from blood. The CDR3 region is CASRLGQDEYF. In DNA form, the CDR3 reads TGTGCCAGCAGACTAGGACAGGATGAGTACTTC.